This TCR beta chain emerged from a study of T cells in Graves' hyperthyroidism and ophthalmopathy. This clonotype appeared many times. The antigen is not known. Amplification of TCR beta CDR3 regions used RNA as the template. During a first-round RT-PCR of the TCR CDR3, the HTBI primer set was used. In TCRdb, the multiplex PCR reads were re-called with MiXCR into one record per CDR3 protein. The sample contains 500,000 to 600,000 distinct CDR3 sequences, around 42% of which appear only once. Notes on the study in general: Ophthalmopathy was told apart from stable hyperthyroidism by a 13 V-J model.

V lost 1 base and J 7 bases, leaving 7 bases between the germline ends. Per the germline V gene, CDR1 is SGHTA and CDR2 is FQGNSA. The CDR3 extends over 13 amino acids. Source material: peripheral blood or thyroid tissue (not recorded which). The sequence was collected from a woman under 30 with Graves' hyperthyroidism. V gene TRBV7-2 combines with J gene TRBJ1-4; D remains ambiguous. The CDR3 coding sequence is TGTGCCAGCAGCTTAGGAGAGTTTGAAAAACTGTTTTTT. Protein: CASSLGEFEKLFF.